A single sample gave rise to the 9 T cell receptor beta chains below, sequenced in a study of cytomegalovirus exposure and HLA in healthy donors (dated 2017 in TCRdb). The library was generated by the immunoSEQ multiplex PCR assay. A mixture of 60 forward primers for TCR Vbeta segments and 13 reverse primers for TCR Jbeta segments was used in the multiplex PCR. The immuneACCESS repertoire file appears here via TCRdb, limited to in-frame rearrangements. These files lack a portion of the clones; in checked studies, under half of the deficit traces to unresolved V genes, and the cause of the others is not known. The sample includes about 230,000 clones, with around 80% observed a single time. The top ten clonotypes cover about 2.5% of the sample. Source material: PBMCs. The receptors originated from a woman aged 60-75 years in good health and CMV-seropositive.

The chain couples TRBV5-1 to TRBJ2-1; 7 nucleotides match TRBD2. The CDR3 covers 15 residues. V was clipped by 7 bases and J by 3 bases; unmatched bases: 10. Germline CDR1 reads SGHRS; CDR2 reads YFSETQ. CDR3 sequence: CASAPFWTSYNEQFF. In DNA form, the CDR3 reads TGCGCCAGCGCCCCCTTCTGGACTAGCTACAATGAGCAGTTCTTC.

Here the CDR3 reads CASSPTGNQETQYF. The CDR3 DNA follows: TGCGCCAGCAGCCCTACAGGGAACCAAGAGACCCAGTACTTC. V gene TRBV5-1 combines with J gene TRBJ2-5, with TRBD1 as a possible D gene (6 bases). Germline assignment: CDR1 SGHRS and CDR2 YFSETQ. V shed 4 bases and J shed 0 bases, with 10 bases lying between them. This CDR3 comprises 14 residues.

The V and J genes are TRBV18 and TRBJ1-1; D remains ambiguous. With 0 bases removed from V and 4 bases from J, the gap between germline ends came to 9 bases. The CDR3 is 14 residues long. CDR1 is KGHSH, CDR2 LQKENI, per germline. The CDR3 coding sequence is TGTGCCAGCTCACCACCCCCCGGGAGCACTGAAGCTTTCTTT. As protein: CASSPPPGSTEAFF. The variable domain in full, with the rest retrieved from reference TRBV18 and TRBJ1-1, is NAGVMQNPRHLVRRRGQEARLRCSPMKGHSHVYWYRQLPEEGLKFMVYLQKENIIDESGMPKERFSAEFPKEGPSILRIQQVVRGDSAAYFCASSPPPGSTEAFFGQGTRLTVV.

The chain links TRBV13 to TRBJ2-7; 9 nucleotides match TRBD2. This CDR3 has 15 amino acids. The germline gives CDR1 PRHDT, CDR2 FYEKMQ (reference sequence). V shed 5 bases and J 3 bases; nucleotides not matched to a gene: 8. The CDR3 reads CASSPPGLAIYEQYF. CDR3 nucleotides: TGTGCCAGCAGCCCTCCAGGACTAGCGATCTACGAGCAGTACTTC.

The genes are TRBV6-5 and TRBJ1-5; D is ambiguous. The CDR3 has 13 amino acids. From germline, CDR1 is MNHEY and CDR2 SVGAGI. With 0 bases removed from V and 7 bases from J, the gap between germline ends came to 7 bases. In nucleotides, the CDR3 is TGTGCCAGCAGTTACTCCTCGGGACAGCCCCAGCATTTT. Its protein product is CASSYSSGQPQHF.

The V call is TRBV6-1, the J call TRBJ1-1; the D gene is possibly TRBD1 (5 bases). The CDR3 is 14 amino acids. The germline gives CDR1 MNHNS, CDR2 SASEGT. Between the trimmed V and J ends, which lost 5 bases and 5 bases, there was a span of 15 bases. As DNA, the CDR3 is TGTGCCAGCAGTTTTCAGGGTGAGGATACTGAAGCTTTCTTT. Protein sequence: CASSFQGEDTEAFF.

CDR3 nucleotides: TGTGCCAGCAGTTCAGCGCAGGGATCCCATCAGCCCCAGCATTTT. Its translation is CASSSAQGSHQPQHF. This chain uses TRBV28 with TRBJ1-5, with D perhaps TRBD1 (5 bases). The germline gives CDR1 MDHEN, CDR2 SYDVKM. V was shortened by 4 bases and J by 5 bases, with 15 bases between the two germline ends. The CDR3 covers 15 residues. Complete variable domain (other parts from reference TRBV28 and TRBJ1-5): DVKVTQSSRYLVKRTGEKVFLECVQDMDHENMFWYRQDPGLGLRLIYFSYDVKMKEKGDIPEGYSVSREKKERFSLILESASTNQTSMYLCASSSAQGSHQPQHFGDGTRLSIL.

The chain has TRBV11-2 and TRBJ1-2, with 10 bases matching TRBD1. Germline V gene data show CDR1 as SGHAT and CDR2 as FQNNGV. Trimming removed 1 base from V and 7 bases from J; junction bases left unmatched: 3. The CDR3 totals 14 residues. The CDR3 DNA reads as TGTGCCAGCAGCTTAGGGGACAGGGGAGCTGGCTACACCTTC. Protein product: CASSLGDRGAGYTF.

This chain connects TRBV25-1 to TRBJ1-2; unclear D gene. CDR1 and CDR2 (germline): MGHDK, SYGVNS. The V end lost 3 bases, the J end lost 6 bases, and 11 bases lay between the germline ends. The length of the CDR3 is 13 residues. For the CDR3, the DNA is TGTGCCAGCAGTGACCGGGGTTCGCATGGCTACACCTTC. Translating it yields CASSDRGSHGYTF.